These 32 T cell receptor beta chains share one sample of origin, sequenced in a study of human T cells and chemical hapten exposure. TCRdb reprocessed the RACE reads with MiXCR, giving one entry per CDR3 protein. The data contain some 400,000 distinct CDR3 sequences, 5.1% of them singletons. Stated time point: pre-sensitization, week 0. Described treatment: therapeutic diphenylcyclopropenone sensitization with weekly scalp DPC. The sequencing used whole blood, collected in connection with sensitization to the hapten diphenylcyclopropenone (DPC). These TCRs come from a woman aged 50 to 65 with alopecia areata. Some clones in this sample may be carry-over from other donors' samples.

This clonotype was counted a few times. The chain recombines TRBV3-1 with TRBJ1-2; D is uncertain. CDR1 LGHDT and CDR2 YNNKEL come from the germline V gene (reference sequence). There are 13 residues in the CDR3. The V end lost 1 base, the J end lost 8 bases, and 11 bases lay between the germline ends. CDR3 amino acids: CASSQGSSRGYTF. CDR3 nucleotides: TGTGCCAGCAGCCAAGGTAGTAGCCGCGGCTACACCTTC.

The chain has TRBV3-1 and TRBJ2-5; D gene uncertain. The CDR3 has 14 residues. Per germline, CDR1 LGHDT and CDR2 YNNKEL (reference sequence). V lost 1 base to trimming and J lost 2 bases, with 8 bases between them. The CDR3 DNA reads TGTGCCAGCAGCCAAGCGGGCCAGCAAGAGACCCAGTACTTC. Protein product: CASSQAGQQETQYF.

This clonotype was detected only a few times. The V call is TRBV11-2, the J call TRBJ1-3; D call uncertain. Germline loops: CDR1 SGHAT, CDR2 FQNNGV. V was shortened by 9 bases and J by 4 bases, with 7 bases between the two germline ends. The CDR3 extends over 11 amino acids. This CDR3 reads CARLEGNTIYF. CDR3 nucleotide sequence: TGTGCCAGACTGGAGGGAAACACCATATATTTT.

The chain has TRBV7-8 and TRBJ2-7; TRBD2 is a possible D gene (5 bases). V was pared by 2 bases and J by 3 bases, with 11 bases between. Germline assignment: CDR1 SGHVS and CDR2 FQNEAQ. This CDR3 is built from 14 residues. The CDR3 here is CASSLSGPVYEQYF. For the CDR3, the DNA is TGTGCCAGCAGCTTAAGCGGCCCGGTCTACGAGCAGTACTTC.

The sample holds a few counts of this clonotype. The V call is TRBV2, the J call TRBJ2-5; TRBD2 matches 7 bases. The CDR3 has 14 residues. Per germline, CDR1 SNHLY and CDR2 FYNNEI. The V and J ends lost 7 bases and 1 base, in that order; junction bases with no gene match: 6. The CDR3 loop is CASIKREFQETQYF. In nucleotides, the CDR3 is TGTGCCAGCATTAAGCGGGAATTCCAAGAGACCCAGTACTTC.

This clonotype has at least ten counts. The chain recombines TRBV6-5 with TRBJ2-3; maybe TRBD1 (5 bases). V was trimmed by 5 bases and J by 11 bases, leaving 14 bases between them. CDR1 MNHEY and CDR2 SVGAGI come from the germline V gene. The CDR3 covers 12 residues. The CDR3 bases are TGTGCCAGCAGTAATCTAGGGGAAGAGCAGTATTTT. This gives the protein CASSNLGEEQYF.

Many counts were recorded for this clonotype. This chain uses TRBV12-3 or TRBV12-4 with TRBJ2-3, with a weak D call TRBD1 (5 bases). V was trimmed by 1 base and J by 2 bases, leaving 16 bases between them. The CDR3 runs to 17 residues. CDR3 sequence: CASSLGLGRSLTDTQYF. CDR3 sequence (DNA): TGTGCCAGCAGTTTAGGGTTGGGGCGAAGCCTCACAGATACGCAGTATTTT.

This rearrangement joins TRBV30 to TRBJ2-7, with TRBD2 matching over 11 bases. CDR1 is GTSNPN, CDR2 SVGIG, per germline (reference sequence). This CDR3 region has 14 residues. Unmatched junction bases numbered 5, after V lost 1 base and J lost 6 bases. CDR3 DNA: TGTGCCTGGAGTGAACTAGCGGGAGAGGGCGAGCAGTACTTC. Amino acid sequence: CAWSELAGEGEQYF. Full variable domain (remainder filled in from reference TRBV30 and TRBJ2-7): SQTIHQWPATLVQPVGSPLSLECTVEGTSNPNLYWYRQAAGRGLQLLFYSVGIGQISSEVPQNLSASRPQDRQFILSSKKLLLSDSGFYLCAWSELAGEGEQYFGPGTRLTVT.

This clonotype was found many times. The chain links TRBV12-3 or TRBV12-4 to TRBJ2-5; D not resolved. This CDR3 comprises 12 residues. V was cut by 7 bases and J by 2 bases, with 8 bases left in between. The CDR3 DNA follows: TGTGCCAGCAAAAAGTTTCAAGAGACCCAGTACTTC. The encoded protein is CASKKFQETQYF.

Here the CDR3 DNA reads TGTGCCAGCAGCTTGTACGGGAGTAACACTGAAGCTTTCTTT. This codes for CASSLYGSNTEAFF. The chain couples TRBV7-9 to TRBJ1-1, with unresolved D. In germline, CDR1 is SEHNR, CDR2 FQNEAQ (reference sequence). V was trimmed by 3 bases and J by 2 bases, leaving 10 bases between them. The CDR3 contains 14 residues.

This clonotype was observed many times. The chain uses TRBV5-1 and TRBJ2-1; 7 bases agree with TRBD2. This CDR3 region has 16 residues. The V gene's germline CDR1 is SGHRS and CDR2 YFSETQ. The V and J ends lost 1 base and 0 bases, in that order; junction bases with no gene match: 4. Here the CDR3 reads CASSLIAGVSYNEQFF. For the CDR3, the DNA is TGCGCCAGCAGCTTGATCGCGGGGGTCTCCTACAATGAGCAGTTCTTC.

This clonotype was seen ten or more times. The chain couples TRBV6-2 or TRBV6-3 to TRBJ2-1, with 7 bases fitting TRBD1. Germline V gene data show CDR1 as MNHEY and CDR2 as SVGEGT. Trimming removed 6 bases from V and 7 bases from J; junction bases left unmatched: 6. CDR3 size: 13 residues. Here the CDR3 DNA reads TGTGCCAGCAGCTGGGACAGTCAGAATGAGCAGTTCTTC. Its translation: CASSWDSQNEQFF.

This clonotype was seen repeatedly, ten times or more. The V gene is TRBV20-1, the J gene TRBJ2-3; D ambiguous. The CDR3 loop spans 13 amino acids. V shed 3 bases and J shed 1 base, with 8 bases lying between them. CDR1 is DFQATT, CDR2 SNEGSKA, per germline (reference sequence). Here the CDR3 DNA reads TGCAGTGCTAGTAGGACGGGCACAGATACGCAGTATTTT. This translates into CSASRTGTDTQYF.

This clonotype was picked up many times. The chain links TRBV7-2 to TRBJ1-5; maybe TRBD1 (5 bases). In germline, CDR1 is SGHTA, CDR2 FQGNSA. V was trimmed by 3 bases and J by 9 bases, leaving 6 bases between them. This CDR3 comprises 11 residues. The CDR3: CASSFQGPQHF. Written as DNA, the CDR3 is TGTGCCAGCAGCTTCCAGGGGCCCCAGCATTTT.

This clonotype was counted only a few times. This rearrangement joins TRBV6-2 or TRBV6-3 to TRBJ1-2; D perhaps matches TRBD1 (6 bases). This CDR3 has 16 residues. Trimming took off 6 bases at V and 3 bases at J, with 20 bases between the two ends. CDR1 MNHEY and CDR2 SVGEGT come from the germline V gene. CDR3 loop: CASRLTLRGLDYGYTF. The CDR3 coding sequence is TGTGCCAGCAGACTAACCTTACGGGGGCTGGACTATGGCTACACCTTC.

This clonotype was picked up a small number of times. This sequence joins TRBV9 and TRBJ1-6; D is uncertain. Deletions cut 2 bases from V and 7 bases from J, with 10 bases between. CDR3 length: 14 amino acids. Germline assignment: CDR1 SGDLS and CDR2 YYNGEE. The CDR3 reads CASSVDAGNSPLHF. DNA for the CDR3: TGTGCCAGCAGCGTTGACGCTGGGAATTCACCCCTCCACTTT.

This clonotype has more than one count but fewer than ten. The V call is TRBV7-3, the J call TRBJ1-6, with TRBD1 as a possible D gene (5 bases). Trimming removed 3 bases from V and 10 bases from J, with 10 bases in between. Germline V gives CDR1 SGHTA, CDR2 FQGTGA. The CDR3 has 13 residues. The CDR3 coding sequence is TGTGCCAGCAGCTTCGGGGACGGCTCACCCCTCCACTTT. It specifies CASSFGDGSPLHF.

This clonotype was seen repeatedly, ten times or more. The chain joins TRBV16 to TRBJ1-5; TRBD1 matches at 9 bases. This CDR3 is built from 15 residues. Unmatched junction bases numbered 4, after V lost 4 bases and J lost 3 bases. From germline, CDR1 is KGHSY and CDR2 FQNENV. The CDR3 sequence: CASSPGTGNNQPQHF. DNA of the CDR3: TGTGCCAGCAGCCCGGGGACAGGGAACAATCAGCCCCAGCATTTT.

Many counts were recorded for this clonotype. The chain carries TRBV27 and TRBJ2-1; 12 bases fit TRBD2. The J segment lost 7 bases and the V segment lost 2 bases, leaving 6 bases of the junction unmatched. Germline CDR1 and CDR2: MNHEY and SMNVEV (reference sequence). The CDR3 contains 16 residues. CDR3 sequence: CASSLGASGRGNEQFF. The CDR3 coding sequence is TGTGCCAGCAGTTTAGGGGCTAGCGGGAGGGGAAATGAGCAGTTCTTC.

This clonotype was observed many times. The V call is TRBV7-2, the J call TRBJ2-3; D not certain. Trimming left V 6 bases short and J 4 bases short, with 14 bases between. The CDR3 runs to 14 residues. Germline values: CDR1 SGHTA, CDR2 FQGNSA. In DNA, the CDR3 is TGTGCCAGCAGTTTGGGTGGATCTGCAGATACGCAGTATTTT. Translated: CASSLGGSADTQYF. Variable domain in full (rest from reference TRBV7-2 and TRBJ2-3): GAGVSQSPSNKVTEKGKDVELRCDPISGHTALYWYRQSLGQGLEFLIYFQGNSAPDKSGLPSDRFSAERTGGSVSTLTIQRTQQEDSAVYLCASSLGGSADTQYFGPGTRLTVL.

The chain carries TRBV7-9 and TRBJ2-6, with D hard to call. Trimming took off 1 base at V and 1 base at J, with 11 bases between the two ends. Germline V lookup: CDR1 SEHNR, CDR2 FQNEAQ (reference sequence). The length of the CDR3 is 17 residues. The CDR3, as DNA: TGTGCCAGCAGCTTAGACAGTGTCCCTTCTGGGGCCAACGTCCTGACTTTC. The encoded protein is CASSLDSVPSGANVLTF.

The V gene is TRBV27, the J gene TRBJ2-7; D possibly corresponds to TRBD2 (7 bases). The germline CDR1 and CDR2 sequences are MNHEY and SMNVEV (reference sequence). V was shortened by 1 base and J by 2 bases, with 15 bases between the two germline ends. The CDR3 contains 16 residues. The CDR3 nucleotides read TGTGCCAGCAGTTTATTTCCCGGGGAGGGGGCCTACGAGCAGTACTTC. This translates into CASSLFPGEGAYEQYF.

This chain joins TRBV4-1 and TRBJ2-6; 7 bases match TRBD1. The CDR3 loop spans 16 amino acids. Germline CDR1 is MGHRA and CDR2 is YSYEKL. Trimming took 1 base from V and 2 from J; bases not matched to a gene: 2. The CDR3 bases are TGCGCCAGCAGCCAAGTCCAGGGGGCTGGGGCCAACGTCCTGACTTTC. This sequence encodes CASSQVQGAGANVLTF.

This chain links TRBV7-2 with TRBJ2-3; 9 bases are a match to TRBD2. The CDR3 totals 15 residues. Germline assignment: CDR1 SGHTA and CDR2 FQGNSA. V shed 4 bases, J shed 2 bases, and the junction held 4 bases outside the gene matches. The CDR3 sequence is CASSSIAGVTDTQYF. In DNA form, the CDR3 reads TGTGCCAGCAGCTCCATAGCGGGAGTCACAGATACGCAGTATTTT. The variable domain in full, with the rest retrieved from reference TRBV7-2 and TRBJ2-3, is GAGVSQSPSNKVTEKGKDVELRCDPISGHTALYWYRQSLGQGLEFLIYFQGNSAPDKSGLPSDRFSAERTGGSVSTLTIQRTQQEDSAVYLCASSSIAGVTDTQYFGPGTRLTVL.

This CDR3 reads CASSSRRTGNTIYF. DNA for the CDR3: TGTGCCAGCAGCTCCCGGAGGACTGGAAACACCATATATTTT. The chain carries TRBV13 and TRBJ1-3; no reliable D call. The CDR3 extends over 14 amino acids. The germline gives CDR1 PRHDT, CDR2 FYEKMQ (reference sequence). With 4 bases removed from V and 2 bases from J, the gap between germline ends came to 9 bases.

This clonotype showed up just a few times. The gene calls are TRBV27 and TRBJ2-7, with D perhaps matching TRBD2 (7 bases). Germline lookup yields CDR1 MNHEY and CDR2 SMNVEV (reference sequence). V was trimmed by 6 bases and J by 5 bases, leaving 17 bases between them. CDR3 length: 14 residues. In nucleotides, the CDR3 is TGTGCCAGCAGAGAAGGGGGGGTACTGAACGAGCAGTACTTC. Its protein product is CASREGGVLNEQYF.

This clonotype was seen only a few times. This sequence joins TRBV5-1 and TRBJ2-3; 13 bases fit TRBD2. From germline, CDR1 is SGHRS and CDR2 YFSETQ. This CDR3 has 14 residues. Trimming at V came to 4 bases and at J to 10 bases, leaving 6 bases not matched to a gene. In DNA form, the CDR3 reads TGCGCCAGCAGCACGGGACTAGCGGGACCCGCGCAGTATTTT. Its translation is CASSTGLAGPAQYF.

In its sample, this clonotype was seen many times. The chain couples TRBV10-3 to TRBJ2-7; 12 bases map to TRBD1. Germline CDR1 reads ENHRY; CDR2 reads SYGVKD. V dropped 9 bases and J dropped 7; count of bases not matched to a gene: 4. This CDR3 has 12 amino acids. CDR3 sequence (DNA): TGTGCCATGGGACAGGGGGCAGGGGAGCAGTACTTC. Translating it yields CAMGQGAGEQYF.

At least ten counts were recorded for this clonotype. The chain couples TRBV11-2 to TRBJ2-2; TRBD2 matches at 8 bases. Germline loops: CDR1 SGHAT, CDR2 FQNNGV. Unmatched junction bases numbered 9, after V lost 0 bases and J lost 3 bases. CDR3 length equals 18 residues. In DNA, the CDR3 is TGTGCCAGCAGCTTAGATCCAGCGGGGGTTAGGTACACCGGGGAGCTGTTTTTT. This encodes CASSLDPAGVRYTGELFF.

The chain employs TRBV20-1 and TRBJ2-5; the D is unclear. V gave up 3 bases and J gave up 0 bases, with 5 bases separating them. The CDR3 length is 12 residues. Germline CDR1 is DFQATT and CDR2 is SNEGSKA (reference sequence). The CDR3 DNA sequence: TGCAGTGCTAGGGGTTACCAAGAGACCCAGTACTTC. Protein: CSARGYQETQYF.

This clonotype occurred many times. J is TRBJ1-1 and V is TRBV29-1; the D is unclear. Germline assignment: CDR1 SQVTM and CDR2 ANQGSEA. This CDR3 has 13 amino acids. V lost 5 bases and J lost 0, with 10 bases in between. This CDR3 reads CSVLQPMNTEAFF. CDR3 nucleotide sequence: TGCAGCGTTTTACAGCCCATGAACACTGAAGCTTTCTTT. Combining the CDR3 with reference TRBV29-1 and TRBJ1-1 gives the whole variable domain SAVISQKPSRDICQRGTSLTIQCQVDSQVTMMFWYRQQPGQSLTLIATANQGSEATYESGFVIDKFPISRPNLTFSTLTVSNMSPEDSSIYLCSVLQPMNTEAFFGQGTRLTVV.

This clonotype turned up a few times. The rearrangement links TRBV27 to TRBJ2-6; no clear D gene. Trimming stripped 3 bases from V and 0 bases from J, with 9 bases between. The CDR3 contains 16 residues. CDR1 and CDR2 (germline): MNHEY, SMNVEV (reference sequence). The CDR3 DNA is TGTGCCAGCAGTTTTCTGCCCCTCTCTGGGGCCAACGTCCTGACTTTC. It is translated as CASSFLPLSGANVLTF.